This TCR beta chain is from a study of T cell responses to AZD1222 COVID-19 vaccine. V lost 0 bases to trimming and J lost 8 bases, with 10 bases between them. The CDR3 covers 13 residues. The germline V gene has CDR1 LGHDT and CDR2 YNNKEL (reference sequence). Only in-frame clones appear in the TCRdb table, and some are missing; sequencing was by immunoSEQ multiplex PCR. Among 45,000 to 70,000 clones listed, approximately 86% were seen once. J is TRBJ1-2 and V is TRBV3-1 (or the pseudogene TRBV3-2); D call uncertain. Here the sequenced sample was peripheral blood, taken on day 0 of AZD1222 vaccination. The receptor was derived from an adult in good health. CDR3 bases: TGTGCCAGCAGCCAAGATAGGCCCCGCGGCTACACCTTC. Translated: CASSQDRPRGYTF.